Below, 29 T cell receptor beta chains from the same sample are listed, as sequenced in a study of Ad26.COV2.S vaccination and SARS-CoV-2 variants (dated by TCRdb to the early 2020s). Libraries were built with the immunoSEQ multiplex PCR assay. TCRdb took over this immuneACCESS table, retaining in-frame rearrangements with V and J assigned. Such tables are incomplete; in checked studies, under half of the missing clones stem from an unresolved V gene, and the remainder is unexplained. The sample table contains about 320,000 clones; only one count was recorded for approximately 86% of them. The top ten clonotypes cover 2% to 2.5% of the sample. The treatment or condition label of this sample denotes: about 20 received Ad26.COV2.S at low or high dose, single or two shots; five or six received placebo; per-sample allocation not given. For vaccine and placebo recipients, the sequenced repertoires came from samples collected on day 63 after the first injection.

The material was peripheral blood, obtained in a trial of Ad26.COV2.S vaccine versus placebo. Source of these receptors: a person between 18 and 65 years old who received the Ad26.COV2.S COVID-19 vaccine or a placebo.

This chain links TRBV10-1 with TRBJ2-3; no reliable D call. Trimming removed 4 bases at V and 8 bases at J, with 13 bases between. The germline gives CDR1 WNHNN, CDR2 SYGVQD (reference sequence). The CDR3 sequence is 13 residues long. The CDR3 nucleotides are TGCGCCAGCAGTGCGGAATCCCTTGGTACGCAGTATTTT. Amino acid sequence: CASSAESLGTQYF.

The rearrangement joins TRBV6-5 to TRBJ2-7; 10 positions match TRBD1. The germline CDR1 and CDR2 sequences are MNHEY and SVGAGI. There are 15 residues in the CDR3. V dropped 7 bases and J dropped 5; count of bases not matched to a gene: 11. CDR3 region: CASTLLGQGINEQYF. The CDR3 DNA is TGTGCCAGCACCTTACTGGGACAGGGGATCAACGAGCAGTACTTC.

The chain links TRBV28 to TRBJ2-3; D is ambiguous. The CDR3 length is 11 residues. The V end lost 3 bases, the J end lost 6 bases, and 4 bases lay between the germline ends. CDR1 MDHEN and CDR2 SYDVKM come from the germline V gene. In DNA, the CDR3 is TGTGCCAGCAGTTTCGGCGATACGCAGTATTTT. This gives the protein CASSFGDTQYF.

This chain uses TRBV29-1 with TRBJ2-2; 10 bases are a match to TRBD1. The CDR3 spans 15 residues. V shed 5 bases and J 5 bases; nucleotides not matched to a gene: 8. Germline V gene data show CDR1 as SQVTM and CDR2 as ANQGSEA. The CDR3 sequence: CSVQKRDRGTGELFF. The CDR3, as DNA: TGCAGCGTTCAAAAGAGGGACAGGGGTACCGGGGAGCTGTTTTTT.

This sequence joins TRBV20-1 and TRBJ2-1, with TRBD2 identical over 8 bases. The J segment lost 10 bases and the V segment lost 3 bases, leaving 8 bases of the junction unmatched. The germline V gene encodes CDR1 DFQATT and CDR2 SNEGSKA (reference sequence). The CDR3 spans 13 residues. Here the CDR3 reads CSASWRGANEQFF. DNA of the CDR3: TGCAGTGCTAGTTGGCGGGGGGCAAACGAGCAGTTCTTC.

The V gene is TRBV11-2, the J gene TRBJ1-1, with D possibly TRBD1 on 5 matching bases. Germline-derived CDR1 and CDR2 are SGHAT and FQNNGV. The CDR3 loop spans 13 amino acids. V was cut by 6 bases and J by 0 bases, with 8 bases left in between. The CDR3 region is CASRRGMNTEAFF. CDR3 nucleotide sequence: TGTGCCAGCAGGAGGGGTATGAACACTGAAGCTTTCTTT.

CDR3 loop: CASSLRGAETQYF. In DNA form, the CDR3 reads TGTGCCAGCAGTTTAAGAGGGGCAGAGACCCAGTACTTC. This chain uses TRBV12-3 or TRBV12-4 with TRBJ2-5; D may match TRBD1 or TRBD2 (5 bases each). The CDR3 length is 13 residues. V dropped 2 bases and J dropped 4 bases, with 8 bases sitting between them.

This clone was counted once. The V call is TRBV5-4, the J call TRBJ2-2; perhaps TRBD1 as D (5 bases). This CDR3 comprises 14 residues. The V end lost 5 bases, the J end lost 5 bases, and 13 bases lay between the germline ends. Looked up from germline, CDR1 is SGHNT and CDR2 is YYREEE (reference sequence). CDR3 DNA sequence: TGTGCCAGCAGACTACCGACAGCTACCGGGGAGCTGTTTTTT. It codes for CASRLPTATGELFF.

The V and J genes are TRBV4-1 and TRBJ2-5, with 12 bases that match TRBD2. Germline V gives CDR1 MGHRA, CDR2 YSYEKL. V lost 2 bases, J lost 6 bases, and 7 bases stayed unmatched. The CDR3 loop spans 16 amino acids. The CDR3 is CASSQRLAGGQKTQYF. The CDR3 DNA is TGCGCCAGCAGCCAAAGGCTAGCGGGGGGGCAGAAGACCCAGTACTTC.

Written as DNA, the CDR3 is TGTGCCAGCAGCTTGAGTTGGGGGTCGGGAGGCTACACCTTC. Residues: CASSLSWGSGGYTF. The chain uses TRBV5-8 and TRBJ1-2; D is possibly TRBD1 (5 bases). V lost 1 base and J 8 bases, leaving 15 bases between the germline ends. The CDR3 is made up of 14 amino acids. From germline, CDR1 is SGHTS and CDR2 YDEGEE.

The chain joins TRBV7-2 to TRBJ2-7, with D possibly TRBD1 on 8 matching bases. The CDR3 runs to 15 residues. V was shortened by 6 bases and J by 2 bases, with 17 bases between the two germline ends. Looked up from germline, CDR1 is SGHTA and CDR2 is FQGNSA. CDR3 sequence reads: CASRGGTGGTYEQYF. In DNA, the CDR3 is TGTGCCAGCAGGGGAGGGACAGGTGGTACCTACGAGCAGTACTTC.

This chain links TRBV28 with TRBJ2-1; the match to TRBD1 covers 7 bases. CDR3 size: 15 residues. Unmatched junction bases numbered 6, after V lost 3 bases and J lost 4 bases. Germline CDR1 is MDHEN and CDR2 is SYDVKM. The CDR3 coding sequence is TGTGCCAGCAGTTTTAGGCAGGGGGTTTACAATGAGCAGTTCTTC. Its translation is CASSFRQGVYNEQFF.

V is TRBV5-1 and J is TRBJ1-1; 9 nucleotides agree with TRBD1. V lost 4 bases, J lost 4 bases, and 5 bases stayed unmatched. Germline V gene data show CDR1 as SGHRS and CDR2 as YFSETQ. This CDR3 has 14 residues. The CDR3 coding sequence is TGCGCCAGCAGCGGACAGGGGCCAGGCACTGAAGCTTTCTTT. Translation: CASSGQGPGTEAFF.

V and J are TRBV19 and TRBJ2-1; 9 bases are shared with TRBD2. The germline gives CDR1 LNHDA, CDR2 SQIVND (reference sequence). The CDR3 length is 16 residues. J lost 5 bases, V lost 4 bases, and 9 bases had no gene match. The CDR3: CASSRGLAEANNEQFF. The CDR3 DNA follows: TGTGCCAGTAGTAGGGGACTAGCCGAGGCTAACAATGAGCAGTTCTTC.

The chain employs TRBV7-6 and TRBJ2-3; 7 bases align to TRBD1. This CDR3 is built from 16 residues. Germline V CDR1 and CDR2: SGHVS, FNYEAQ. With V trimmed by 4 bases and J by 4 bases, 11 bases remained unmatched. The CDR3 reads CASSSRTGAVSDTQYF. The DNA of the CDR3 is TGTGCCAGCAGCTCCCGAACAGGGGCCGTCTCAGATACGCAGTATTTT.

J is TRBJ2-7 and V is TRBV5-1; 8 bases map to TRBD1. The germline V gene has CDR1 SGHRS and CDR2 YFSETQ. Germline trimming cut 0 bases from V and 3 bases from J; bases unmatched to any gene: 2. This CDR3 is 14 amino acids long. CDR3 protein: CASSLGTGIYEQYF. The CDR3 DNA reads TGCGCCAGCAGCTTGGGGACAGGGATCTACGAGCAGTACTTC.

The gene calls are TRBV30 and TRBJ1-1; D is unresolved. This CDR3 has 11 amino acids. V was cut by 6 bases and J by 5 bases, with 10 bases left in between. Germline CDR1 GTSNPN, CDR2 SVGIG (reference sequence). Here the CDR3 DNA reads TGTGCCTGCGCCGAGCGGACTGAAGCTTTCTTT. This encodes CACAERTEAFF.

The chain has TRBV6-5 and TRBJ1-5; 9 positions match TRBD1. This CDR3 has 13 residues. Germline lookup yields CDR1 MNHEY and CDR2 SVGAGI. With V trimmed by 6 bases and J by 9 bases, 6 bases remained unmatched. For the CDR3, the DNA is TGTGCCAGCAGGGGACAGGGTAGAGGGCCCCAGCATTTT. It yields the protein CASRGQGRGPQHF.

V is TRBV28 and J is TRBJ2-3; D unclear. This CDR3 comprises 16 residues. The germline V gene has CDR1 MDHEN and CDR2 SYDVKM. V dropped 5 bases and J dropped 1 base, with 16 bases sitting between them. Here the CDR3 DNA reads TGTGCCAGCAGTACGTACGTCCCGATTCGCACAGATACGCAGTATTTT. It specifies CASSTYVPIRTDTQYF.

For this clone: A junction end diverges from the germline sequence, so it may reflect a read error. The rearrangement links TRBV7-2 to TRBJ2-1; 10 bases map to TRBD2. This CDR3 region has 15 residues. In germline, CDR1 is SGHTA, CDR2 FQGNSA. CDR3 in DNA: TGTGCCAGCAGCCTAGCGGGGGAATCCTACAATGAGCAGTTCTTC. It encodes CASSLAGESYNEQFF.

The V call is TRBV9, the J call TRBJ1-2; D remains unclear. This CDR3 is built from 13 residues. V lost 3 bases, J lost 0 bases, and 6 bases lay in between. The V gene's germline CDR1 is SGDLS and CDR2 YYNGEE. The CDR3 DNA reads as TGTGCCAGCAGCGCCCAAGCTAACTATGGCTACACCTTC. Protein sequence: CASSAQANYGYTF.

The chain is built from TRBV6-5 and TRBJ1-3, with D perhaps matching TRBD1 (5 bases). V was shortened by 4 bases and J by 0 bases, with 13 bases between the two germline ends. This CDR3 comprises 16 residues. Germline assignment: CDR1 MNHEY and CDR2 SVGAGI. CDR3 DNA: TGTGCCAGCAGTTCAATACCACAGGTCTCTGGAAACACCATATATTTT. Its protein product is CASSSIPQVSGNTIYF.

CDR3 protein: CASSQTSGGFKETQYF. As DNA, the CDR3 is TGTGCCAGCAGCCAGACTAGCGGGGGTTTCAAAGAGACCCAGTACTTC. This chain joins TRBV3-1 (or the pseudogene TRBV3-2) and TRBJ2-5; 12 nucleotides agree with TRBD2. With 3 bases clipped from V and 3 bases from J, the junction kept 5 bases outside the gene matches. Per germline, CDR1 LGHDT and CDR2 YNNKEL (reference sequence). The CDR3 is 16 residues long.

V and J are TRBV12-3 or TRBV12-4 and TRBJ1-2; D gene unclear. V gave up 0 bases and J gave up 7 bases, with 9 bases separating them. This CDR3 spans 13 amino acids. The CDR3 DNA follows: TGTGCCAGCAGTTTAGCGACAATAAGTGGCTACACCTTC. It is translated as CASSLATISGYTF.

The CDR3 spells CASSVGGWYQETQYF. CDR3 sequence (DNA): TGTGCCAGCAGTGTTGGGGGCTGGTACCAAGAGACCCAGTACTTC. V usage is TRBV2 and J usage is TRBJ2-5; D is possibly TRBD1 (6 bases). The CDR3 is made up of 15 amino acids. Germline V CDR1 and CDR2: SNHLY, FYNNEI. With 4 bases removed from V and 0 bases from J, the gap between germline ends came to 12 bases.

The V gene is TRBV27, the J gene TRBJ2-7, with a tentative D call TRBD2 (6 bases). Trimming removed 1 base from V and 4 bases from J, with 17 bases in between. The CDR3 sequence is 16 residues long. Germline V gene lookup returns CDR1 MNHEY and CDR2 SMNVEV (reference sequence). Here the CDR3 DNA reads TGTGCCAGCAGTTTATTTGCCAGAGGAGGGCTGTACGAGCAGTACTTC. This sequence encodes CASSLFARGGLYEQYF.

The V and J genes are TRBV4-1 and TRBJ2-7; weak D call: TRBD1 (6 bases). The CDR3 length is 15 residues. V was trimmed by 4 bases and J by 3 bases, leaving 16 bases between them. Germline lookup yields CDR1 MGHRA and CDR2 YSYEKL. Written as DNA, the CDR3 is TGCGCCAGCAGCCCTTGGACAGACACCCACTACGAGCAGTACTTC. It yields the protein CASSPWTDTHYEQYF.

V and J are TRBV7-9 and TRBJ2-3; D not certain. Looked up from germline, CDR1 is SEHNR and CDR2 is FQNEAQ (reference sequence). V shed 5 bases and J shed 0 bases, with 9 bases lying between them. The CDR3 totals 14 residues. CDR3 region: CASSPSISTDTQYF. The CDR3, as DNA: TGTGCCAGCAGCCCTAGTATCAGCACAGATACGCAGTATTTT.

The chain recombines TRBV5-1 with TRBJ2-1; D tentatively fits TRBD1 or TRBD2 (5 bases each). CDR3 length equals 11 residues. Germline V gives CDR1 SGHRS, CDR2 YFSETQ. Trimming cost V 4 bases and J 8 bases, with 7 bases left between them. The DNA for the CDR3 is TGCGCCAGCAGCGAGGGGTATGAGCAGTTCTTC. Amino acids: CASSEGYEQFF. The variable domain in full, with the rest retrieved from reference TRBV5-1 and TRBJ2-1, is KAGVTQTPRYLIKTRGQQVTLSCSPISGHRSVSWYQQTPGQGLQFLFEYFSETQRNKGNFPGRFSGRQFSNSRSEMNVSTLELGDSALYLCASSEGYEQFFGPGTRLTVL.